This T cell receptor beta chain is from a study of T-cell memory formation after mild COVID-19 (dated by TCRdb to 2020 to 2023). The study in broad terms: TCR sequence clusters from the two donors were largely donor specific. In a couple of donors, T-cell clones that expanded and contracted after mild COVID-19 were followed by sequencing TCRalpha and TCRbeta repertoires longitudinally. Two young, previously healthy adult volunteers made up the cohort, one male and one female. The paper as a whole reports these results and caveats: The study included only a couple of mild cases, and larger cohorts that include severe cases with pre-infection samples were judged to be necessary. Contracting CD4+ clones were found mainly in CM and EM memory subsets, while CD8+ clones were enriched in EMRA. Balanced CD4/CD8 phenotypes were observed for clones contracting from day 15 to 85, whereas a bias towards CD4+ was observed for a second wave of clones expanding from day 15 to 37. Some responding clones were detected in pre-infection memory, suggesting pre-existing cross-reactive memory T cells joined the SARS-CoV-2 response. The second-wave clones that peaked on day 37 were not confirmed to be SARS-CoV-2 specific.

Concerning this clonotype itself: The clone's antigen remains unknown. Base quality data are lacking; no much larger clone is found one base away.

Taken from the germline V gene (reference sequence), the CDR1 and CDR2 loops are LNHDA and SQIVND. V trim: 5 bases; J trim: 5 bases; unmatched bases: 8. The CDR3 numbers 15 residues from cysteine through phenylalanine. The retained sequence is limited to the CDR3, 45 bases, with the frame set at the first base. Ficoll-Paque density gradient centrifugation was the method used to isolate PBMCs. The sequencing machine was an Illumina NovaSeq 6000. TCRalpha and TCRbeta cDNA libraries were built by 5'RACE with constant-segment primers, adding sample barcodes and unique molecular identifiers. Trizol reagent was used to extract RNA from every sample. Libraries were amplified in two PCR steps, with a second sample barcode and Illumina TruSeq adapters added in the second step. The libraries were sequenced on an Illumina NovaSeq using 2 x 150 bp paired-end reads. In the original analysis: With migec v1.2.7, reads were demultiplexed and then collapsed into UMI-guided consensus sequences. Using mixcr v2.1.11, UMI consensuses were aligned to TRA and TRB V and J templates and then assembled into clonotypes. Expanded or contracted clonotypes were those called significant by both edgeR and NoisET, with noise models trained on biological replicates. For edgeR calls, the cutoffs were a false discovery rate-adjusted p below 0.01 and a log2 fold-change threshold of 1. As an exploratory analysis of dynamics, max-normalized trajectories of the 1000 most abundant clonotypes were examined with PCA combined with hierarchical clustering. Separately sequenced CD4+ and CD8+ repertoires were used to assign a CD4 or CD8 phenotype to each responding clone. The public reads were run again by TCRdb, first through fastp at Q25 and then through MiXCR, and only productive beta chains were kept. CDR3 protein duplicates are merged, each entry listing the most common genes and DNA. The V and J calls reflect TCRdb's pipeline rather than the authors' work. The sample table holds approximately 350,000 distinct CDR3 sequences, of which 28% were seen once. Roughly 14% of the sample belongs to the ten largest clones.

The rearranged segments are TRBV19 and TRBJ2-1, and 8 junctional nucleotides match TRBD2. The sample was PBMCs or a T cell subset sorted from them (not recorded which). The TCR sequence derives from an adult woman who had mild COVID-19 (a few samples of this study predate the infection). The sample titles of this study are shuffled in the database, so cell type and time point are left out; the donor was told from shared clones. The CDR3 amino acid sequence is: CASSLPGLGDNEQFF. In nucleotide form, the sequence is TGTGCCAGTAGTCTTCCGGGACTAGGTGACAATGAGCAGTTCTTC.